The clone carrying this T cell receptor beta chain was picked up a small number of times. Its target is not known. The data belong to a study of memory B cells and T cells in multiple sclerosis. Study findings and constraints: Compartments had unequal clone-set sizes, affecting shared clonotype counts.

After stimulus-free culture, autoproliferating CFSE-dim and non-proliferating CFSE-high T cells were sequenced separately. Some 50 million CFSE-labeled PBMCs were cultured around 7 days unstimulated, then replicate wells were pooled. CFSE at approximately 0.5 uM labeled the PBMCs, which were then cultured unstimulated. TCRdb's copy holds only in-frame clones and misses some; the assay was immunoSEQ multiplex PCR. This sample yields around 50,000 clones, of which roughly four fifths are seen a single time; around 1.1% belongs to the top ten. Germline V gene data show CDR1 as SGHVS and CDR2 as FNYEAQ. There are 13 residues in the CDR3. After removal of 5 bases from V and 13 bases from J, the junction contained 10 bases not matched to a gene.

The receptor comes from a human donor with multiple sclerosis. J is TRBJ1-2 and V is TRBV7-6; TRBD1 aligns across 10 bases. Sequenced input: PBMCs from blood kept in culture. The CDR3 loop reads CASSRDRGRAPTF. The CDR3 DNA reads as TGTGCCAGCAGCAGGGACAGGGGTCGAGCGCCCACCTTC.